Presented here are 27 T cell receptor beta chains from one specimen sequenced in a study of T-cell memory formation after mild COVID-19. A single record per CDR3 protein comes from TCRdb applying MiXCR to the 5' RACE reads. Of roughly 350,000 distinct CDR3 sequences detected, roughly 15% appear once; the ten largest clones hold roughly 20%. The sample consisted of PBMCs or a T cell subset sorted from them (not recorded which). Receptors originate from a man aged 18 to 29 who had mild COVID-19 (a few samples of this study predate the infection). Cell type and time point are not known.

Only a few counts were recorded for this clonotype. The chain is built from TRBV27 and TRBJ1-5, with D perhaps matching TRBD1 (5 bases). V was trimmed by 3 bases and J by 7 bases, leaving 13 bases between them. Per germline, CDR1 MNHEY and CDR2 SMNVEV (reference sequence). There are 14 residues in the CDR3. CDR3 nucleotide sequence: TGTGCCAGCAGTTTTCAGGGCCCAACCCAGCCCCAGCATTTT. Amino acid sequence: CASSFQGPTQPQHF.

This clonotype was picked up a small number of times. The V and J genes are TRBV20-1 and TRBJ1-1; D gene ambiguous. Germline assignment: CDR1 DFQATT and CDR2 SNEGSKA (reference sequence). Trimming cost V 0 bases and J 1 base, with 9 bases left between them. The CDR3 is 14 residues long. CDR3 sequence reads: CSARDARANTEAFF. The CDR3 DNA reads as TGCAGTGCTAGAGACGCCAGAGCGAACACTGAAGCTTTCTTT.

The CDR3 region has the DNA TGTGCCAGCAGTCCCCTGGGGGGAGGGAACGAGCAGTACGTC. The encoded protein is CASSPLGGGNEQYV. The chain links TRBV6-6 to TRBJ2-7; 7 positions agree with TRBD2. V was pared by 5 bases and J by 5 bases, with 9 bases of the junction left unmatched. CDR3 length: 14 residues. Germline loops: CDR1 MNHNY, CDR2 SVGAGI (reference sequence).

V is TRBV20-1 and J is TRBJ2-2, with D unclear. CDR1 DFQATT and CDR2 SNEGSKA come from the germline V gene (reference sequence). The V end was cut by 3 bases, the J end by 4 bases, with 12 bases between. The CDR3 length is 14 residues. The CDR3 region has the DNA TGCAGTGCTAGTTATGGGGAAGGCACCGGGGAGCTGTTTTTT. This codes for CSASYGEGTGELFF.

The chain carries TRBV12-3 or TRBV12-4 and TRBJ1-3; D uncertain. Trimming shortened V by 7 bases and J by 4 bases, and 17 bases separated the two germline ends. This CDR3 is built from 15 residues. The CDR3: CASTPHGGSGNTIYF. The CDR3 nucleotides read TGTGCCAGCACGCCCCACGGTGGTTCCGGAAACACCATATATTTT.

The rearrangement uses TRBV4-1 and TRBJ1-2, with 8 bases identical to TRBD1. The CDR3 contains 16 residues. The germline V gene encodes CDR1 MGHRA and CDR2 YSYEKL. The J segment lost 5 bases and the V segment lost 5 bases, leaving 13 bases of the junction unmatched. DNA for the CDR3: TGCGCCAGCAGCGCCCGTCCCCAGGGGGCGGGGTATGGCTACACCTTC. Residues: CASSARPQGAGYGYTF.

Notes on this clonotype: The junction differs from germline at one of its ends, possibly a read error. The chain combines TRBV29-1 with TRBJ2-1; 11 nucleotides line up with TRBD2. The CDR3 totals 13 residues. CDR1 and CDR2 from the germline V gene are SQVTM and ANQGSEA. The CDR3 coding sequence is TGCAGAGTTGCTAGCGGGGGGCCAGGTGAGCAGTTCTTC. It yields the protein CRVASGGPGEQFF.

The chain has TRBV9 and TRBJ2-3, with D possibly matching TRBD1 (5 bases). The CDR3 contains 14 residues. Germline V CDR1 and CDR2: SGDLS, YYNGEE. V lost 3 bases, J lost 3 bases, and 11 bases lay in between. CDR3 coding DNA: TGTGCCAGCAGCGCCAGGGAAGCGACAGATACGCAGTATTTT. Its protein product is CASSAREATDTQYF. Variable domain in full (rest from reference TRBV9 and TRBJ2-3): DSGVTQTPKHLITATGQRVTLRCSPRSGDLSVYWYQQSLDQGLQFLIQYYNGEERAKGNILERFSAQQFPDLHSELNLSSLELGDSALYFCASSAREATDTQYFGPGTRLTVL.

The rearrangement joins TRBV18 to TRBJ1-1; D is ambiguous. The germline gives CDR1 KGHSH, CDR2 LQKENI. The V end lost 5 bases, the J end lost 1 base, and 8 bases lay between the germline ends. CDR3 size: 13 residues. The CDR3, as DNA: TGTGCCAGCTCAGTCGACAAGAACACTGAAGCTTTCTTT. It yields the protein CASSVDKNTEAFF.

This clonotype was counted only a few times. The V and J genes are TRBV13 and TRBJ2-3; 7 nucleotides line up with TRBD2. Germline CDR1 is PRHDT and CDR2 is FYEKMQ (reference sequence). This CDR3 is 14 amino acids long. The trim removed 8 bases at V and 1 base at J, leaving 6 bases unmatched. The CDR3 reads CASGAGVGTDTQYF. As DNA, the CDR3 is TGTGCCAGCGGGGCGGGGGTTGGCACAGATACGCAGTATTTT.

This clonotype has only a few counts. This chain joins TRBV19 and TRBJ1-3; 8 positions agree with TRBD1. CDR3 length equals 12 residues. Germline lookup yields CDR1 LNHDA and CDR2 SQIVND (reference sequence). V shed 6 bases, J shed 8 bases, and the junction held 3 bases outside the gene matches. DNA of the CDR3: TGTGCCAGTAGCGACAGGGGAGACACCATATATTTT. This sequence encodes CASSDRGDTIYF.

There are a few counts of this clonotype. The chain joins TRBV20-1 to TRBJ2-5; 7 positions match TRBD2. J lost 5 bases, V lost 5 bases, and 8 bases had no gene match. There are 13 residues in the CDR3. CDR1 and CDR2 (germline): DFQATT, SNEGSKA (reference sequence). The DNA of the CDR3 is TGCAGTGCTCCACGCGGGGGACGGGAGACCCAGTACTTC. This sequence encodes CSAPRGGRETQYF.

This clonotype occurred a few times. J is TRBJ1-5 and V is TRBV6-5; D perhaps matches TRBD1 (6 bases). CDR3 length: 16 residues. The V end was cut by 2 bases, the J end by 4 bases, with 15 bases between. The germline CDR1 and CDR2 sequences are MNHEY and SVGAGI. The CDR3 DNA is TGTGCCAGCAGTTACGCGGGTCCGCAGGGGAATCAGCCCCAGCATTTT. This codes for CASSYAGPQGNQPQHF.

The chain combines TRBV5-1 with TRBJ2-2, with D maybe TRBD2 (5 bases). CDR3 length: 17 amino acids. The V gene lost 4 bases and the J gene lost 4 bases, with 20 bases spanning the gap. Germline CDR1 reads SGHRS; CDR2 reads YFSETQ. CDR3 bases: TGCGCCAGCAGCCCTCGGCCCTCCTTGGCGGGCACCGGGGAGCTGTTTTTT. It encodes CASSPRPSLAGTGELFF.

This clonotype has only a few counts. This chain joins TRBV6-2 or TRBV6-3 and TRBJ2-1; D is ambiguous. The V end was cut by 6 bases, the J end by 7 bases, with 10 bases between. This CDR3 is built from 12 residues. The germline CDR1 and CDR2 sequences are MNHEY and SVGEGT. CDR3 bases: TGTGCCAGCAGACGACTGGCAAATGAGCAGTTCTTC. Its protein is CASRRLANEQFF.

CDR3 nucleotide sequence: TGTGCCAGCAGCTTGGTCCGGGGGAACAGCTATGAGCAGTACTTC. Protein product: CASSLVRGNSYEQYF. The J gene is TRBJ2-7, the V gene TRBV5-6; a possible D gene is TRBD2 (6 bases). The CDR3 spans 15 residues. With 0 bases removed from V and 7 bases from J, the gap between germline ends came to 17 bases. Germline-derived CDR1 and CDR2 are SGHDT and YYEEEE.

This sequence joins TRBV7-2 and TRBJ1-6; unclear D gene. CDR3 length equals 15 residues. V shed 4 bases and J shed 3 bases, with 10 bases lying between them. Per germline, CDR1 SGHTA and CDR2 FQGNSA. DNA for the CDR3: TGTGCCAGCAGCTCCAGGAGCTTCTATAATTCACCCCTCCACTTT. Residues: CASSSRSFYNSPLHF.

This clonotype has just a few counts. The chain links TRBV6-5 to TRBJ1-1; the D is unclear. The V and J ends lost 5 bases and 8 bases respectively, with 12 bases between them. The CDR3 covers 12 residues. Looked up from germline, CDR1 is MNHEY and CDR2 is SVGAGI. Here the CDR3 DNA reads TGTGCCAGCAGTCCCTATGGGGAAGAAGCTTTCTTT. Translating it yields CASSPYGEEAFF.

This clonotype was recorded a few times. The CDR3 nucleotides read TGTGCCAGCAGCCCCTACAGACAGGGCGATACGAACACCGGGGAGCTGTTTTTT. This sequence encodes CASSPYRQGDTNTGELFF. The chain is built from TRBV14 and TRBJ2-2; TRBD1 agrees at 7 bases. Germline loops: CDR1 SGHDN, CDR2 FVKESK. The junction had 11 bases not matched to a gene; V was cut back by 4 bases and J by 0 bases. This CDR3 has 18 residues.

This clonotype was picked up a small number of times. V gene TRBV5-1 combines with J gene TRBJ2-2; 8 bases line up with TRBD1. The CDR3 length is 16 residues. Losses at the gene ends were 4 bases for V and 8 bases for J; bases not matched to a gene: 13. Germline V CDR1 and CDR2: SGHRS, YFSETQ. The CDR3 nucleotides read TGCGCCAGCAGCCGAACCGGGACAGGTACATCGGGGGAGCTGTTTTTT. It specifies CASSRTGTGTSGELFF. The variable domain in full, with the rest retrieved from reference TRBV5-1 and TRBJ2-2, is KAGVTQTPRYLIKTRGQQVTLSCSPISGHRSVSWYQQTPGQGLQFLFEYFSETQRNKGNFPGRFSGRQFSNSRSEMNVSTLELGDSALYLCASSRTGTGTSGELFFGEGSRLTVL.

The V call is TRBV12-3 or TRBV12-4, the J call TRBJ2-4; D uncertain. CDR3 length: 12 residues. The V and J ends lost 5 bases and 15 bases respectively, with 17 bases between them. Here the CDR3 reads CASSLIWGRLYF. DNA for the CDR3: TGTGCCAGCAGTCTAATCTGGGGTCGGTTGTACTTC.

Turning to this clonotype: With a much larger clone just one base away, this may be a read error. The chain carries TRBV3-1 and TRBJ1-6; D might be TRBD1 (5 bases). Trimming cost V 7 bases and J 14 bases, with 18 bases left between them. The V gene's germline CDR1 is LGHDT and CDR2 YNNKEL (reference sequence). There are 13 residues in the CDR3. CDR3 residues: CASTITAGSSLHF. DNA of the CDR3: TGTGCCAGCACCATAACAGCAGGGTCATCCCTCCACTTT.

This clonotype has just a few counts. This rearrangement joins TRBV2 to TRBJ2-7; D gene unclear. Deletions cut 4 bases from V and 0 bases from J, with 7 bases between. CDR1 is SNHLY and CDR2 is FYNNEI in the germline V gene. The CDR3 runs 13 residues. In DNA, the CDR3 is TGTGCCAGCAGTGTCAGAGGCTCCTACGAGCAGTACGTC. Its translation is CASSVRGSYEQYV.

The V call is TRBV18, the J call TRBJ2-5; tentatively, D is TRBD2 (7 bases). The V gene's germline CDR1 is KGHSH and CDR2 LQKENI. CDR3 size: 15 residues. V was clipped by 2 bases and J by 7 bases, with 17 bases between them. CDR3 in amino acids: CASSPTPGGGGTQYF. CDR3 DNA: TGTGCCAGCTCACCAACGCCGGGGGGCGGAGGGACCCAGTACTTC.

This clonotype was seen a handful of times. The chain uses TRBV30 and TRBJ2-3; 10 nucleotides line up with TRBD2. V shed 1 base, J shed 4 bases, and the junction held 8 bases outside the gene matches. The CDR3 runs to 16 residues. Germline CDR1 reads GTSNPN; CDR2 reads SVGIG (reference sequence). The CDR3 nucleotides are TGTGCCTGGAGTGGATTTAGCGGGGGGCCCCCAGATACGCAGTATTTT. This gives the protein CAWSGFSGGPPDTQYF.

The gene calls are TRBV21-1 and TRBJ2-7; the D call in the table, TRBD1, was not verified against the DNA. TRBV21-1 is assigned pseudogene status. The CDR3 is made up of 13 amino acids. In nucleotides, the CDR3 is TGTGCCAGCACCACCGGGACAGACTACGAGCAGTACGTC. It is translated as CASTTGTDYEQYV.

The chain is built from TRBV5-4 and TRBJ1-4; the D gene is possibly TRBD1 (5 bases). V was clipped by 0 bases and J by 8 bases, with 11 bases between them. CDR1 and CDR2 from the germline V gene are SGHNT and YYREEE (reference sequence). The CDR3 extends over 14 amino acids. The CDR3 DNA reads TGTGCCAGCAGCTTGGCTGGGACGGCAGAAAAACTGTTTTTT. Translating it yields CASSLAGTAEKLFF.